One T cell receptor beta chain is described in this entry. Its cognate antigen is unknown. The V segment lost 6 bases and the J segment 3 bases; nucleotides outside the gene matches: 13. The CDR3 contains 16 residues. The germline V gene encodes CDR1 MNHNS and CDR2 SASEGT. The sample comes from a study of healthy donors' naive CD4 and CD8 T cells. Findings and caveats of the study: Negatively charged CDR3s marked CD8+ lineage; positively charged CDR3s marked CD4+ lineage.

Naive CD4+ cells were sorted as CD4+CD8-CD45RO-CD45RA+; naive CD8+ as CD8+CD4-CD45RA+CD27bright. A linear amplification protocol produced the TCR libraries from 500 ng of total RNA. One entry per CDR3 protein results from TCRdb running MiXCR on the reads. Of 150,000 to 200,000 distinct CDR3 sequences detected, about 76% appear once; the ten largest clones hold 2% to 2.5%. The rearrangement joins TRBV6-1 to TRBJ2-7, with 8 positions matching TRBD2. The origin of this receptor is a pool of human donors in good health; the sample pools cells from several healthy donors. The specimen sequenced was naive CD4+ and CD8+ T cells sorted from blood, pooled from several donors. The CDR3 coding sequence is TGTGCCAGCAGCCCTCGGGCAGGGCGGGGGGTCTACGAGCAGTACTTC. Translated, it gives CASSPRAGRGVYEQYF.